A selection of T cell receptor beta chains follows, all from one sample in a study of blood T cell repertoires in COVID-19. Method: immunoSEQ multiplex PCR; TCRdb's copy keeps in-frame clones and lacks some. The table shows approximately 60,000 clones, with 65% to 85% occurring only once. Sequencing was performed on peripheral blood. These receptors originate from a woman older than 75 with active or convalescent COVID-19. CDR3s leave out the opening cysteine and the closing phenylalanine or tryptophan. Fields, in order: V gene, CDR3 protein.

v_call: TRBV15
cdr3_aa: ATSRRERETQY

v_call: TRBV19
cdr3_aa: ASSISGVRTEAF

v_call: TRBV3-1/TRBV3-2
cdr3_aa: ASSSLGGEKLF

v_call: TRBV11-2
cdr3_aa: ASSLSRGVDTQY

v_call: TRBV5-1
cdr3_aa: ASSSQQGAGTEAF

v_call: TRBV6-5
cdr3_aa: ASSLSGADSYEQY

v_call: TRBV5-8
cdr3_aa: ASSLTYSGWDQPQH

v_call: TRBV5-6
cdr3_aa: ASRRYRGAEAF

v_call: TRBV5-6
cdr3_aa: ASSLGTGIGYGYT

v_call: TRBV6-5
cdr3_aa: ASKNAETPGYT

v_call: TRBV28
cdr3_aa: ASSAGTGVLYGYT

v_call: TRBV5-6
cdr3_aa: ASSLRGPHT

v_call: TRBV5-1
cdr3_aa: ASSGRSSYNEQF

v_call: TRBV5-6
cdr3_aa: ASRPGRNSPLH

v_call: TRBV2
cdr3_aa: ASSEPGADEQF

v_call: TRBV19
cdr3_aa: ASSTYTTSTDTQY

v_call: TRBV3-1/TRBV3-2
cdr3_aa: ASSPSGMLGNTIY

v_call: TRBV7-6
cdr3_aa: ASSSTGGVQHEQF

v_call: TRBV5-6
cdr3_aa: ASSLRDTQY

v_call: TRBV6-5
cdr3_aa: ASSFGGGDTQY

v_call: TRBV6-5
cdr3_aa: ASSYFRGRGGYT

v_call: TRBV12-5
cdr3_aa: ASGDRGNSPLH

v_call: TRBV14
cdr3_aa: ASSQDLPGSSGNTIY

v_call: TRBV12-3/TRBV12-4
cdr3_aa: ASSFQVPLPLH

v_call: TRBV28
cdr3_aa: ASRGTRSQY

v_call: TRBV11-2
cdr3_aa: ASSLDSGQGVGGELF

v_call: TRBV11-1
cdr3_aa: ASSLDRGREEQY

v_call: TRBV3-1/TRBV3-2
cdr3_aa: ASSQYSLNTYEQY

v_call: TRBV10-2
cdr3_aa: ASRDRGRLQPQH

v_call: TRBV19
cdr3_aa: ASTRTGGSTEAF

v_call: TRBV18
cdr3_aa: ASSPGAAPGFYGYT

v_call: TRBV7-7
cdr3_aa: ASSLRTGLRETQY

v_call: TRBV19
cdr3_aa: ASSAGTGAETQY

v_call: TRBV12-5
cdr3_aa: ASGLGLTPLH

v_call: TRBV12-3/TRBV12-4
cdr3_aa: ASSLGGGGYT

v_call: TRBV19
cdr3_aa: ASSTAGISTDTQY

v_call: TRBV2
cdr3_aa: ASSDSEPQY

v_call: TRBV4-2
cdr3_aa: ASSQDLKGAGQGYGYT

v_call: TRBV6-2/TRBV6-3
cdr3_aa: ASSFPLTSGGRTSTDTQY

v_call: TRBV5-5
cdr3_aa: ASRRDSMNYGYT

v_call: TRBV6-6
cdr3_aa: ASNSAGQPQH

v_call: TRBV7-2
cdr3_aa: ASSLDTGRSYGYT